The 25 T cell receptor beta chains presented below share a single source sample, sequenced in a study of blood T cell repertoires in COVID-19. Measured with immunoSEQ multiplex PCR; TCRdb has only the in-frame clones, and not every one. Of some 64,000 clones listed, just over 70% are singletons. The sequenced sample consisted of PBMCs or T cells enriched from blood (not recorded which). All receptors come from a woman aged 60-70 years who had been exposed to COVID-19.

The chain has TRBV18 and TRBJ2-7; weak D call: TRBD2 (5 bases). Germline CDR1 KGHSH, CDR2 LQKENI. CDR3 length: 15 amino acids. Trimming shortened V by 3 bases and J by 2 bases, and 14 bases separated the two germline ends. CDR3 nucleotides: TGTGCCAGCTCACCCGCTGGGCGGGTTACCTACGAGCAGTACTTC. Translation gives CASSPAGRVTYEQYF.

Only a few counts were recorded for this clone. Written as DNA, the CDR3 is TGCAGTTGTAGGAGGGCAAACGAGCAGTACTTC. Its protein product is CSCRRANEQYF. The rearrangement uses TRBV20-1 and TRBJ2-7, with a possible D match to TRBD2 (6 bases). Germline assignment: CDR1 DFQATT and CDR2 SNEGSKA (reference sequence). This CDR3 is 11 amino acids long. V gave up 8 bases and J gave up 5 bases, with 13 bases separating them.

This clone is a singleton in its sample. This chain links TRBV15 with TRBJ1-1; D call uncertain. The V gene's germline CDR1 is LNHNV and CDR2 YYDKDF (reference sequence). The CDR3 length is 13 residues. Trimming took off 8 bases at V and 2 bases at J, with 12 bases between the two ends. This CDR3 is CATRKELNTEAFF. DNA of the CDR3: TGTGCCACCCGAAAGGAGCTCAACACTGAAGCTTTCTTT.

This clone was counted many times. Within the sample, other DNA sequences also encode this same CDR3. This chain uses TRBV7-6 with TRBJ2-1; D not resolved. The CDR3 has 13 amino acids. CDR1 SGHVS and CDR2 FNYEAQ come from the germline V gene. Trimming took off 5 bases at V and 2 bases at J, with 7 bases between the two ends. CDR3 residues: CASSTDTYNEQFF. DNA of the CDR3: TGTGCCAGCAGCACAGATACCTACAATGAGCAGTTCTTC.

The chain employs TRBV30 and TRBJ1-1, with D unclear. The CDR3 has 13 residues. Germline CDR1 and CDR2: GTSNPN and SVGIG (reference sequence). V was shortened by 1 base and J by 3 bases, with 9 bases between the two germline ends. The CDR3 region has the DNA TGTGCCTGGAGTGCCAGGCGGGACACTGAAGCTTTCTTT. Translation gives CAWSARRDTEAFF.

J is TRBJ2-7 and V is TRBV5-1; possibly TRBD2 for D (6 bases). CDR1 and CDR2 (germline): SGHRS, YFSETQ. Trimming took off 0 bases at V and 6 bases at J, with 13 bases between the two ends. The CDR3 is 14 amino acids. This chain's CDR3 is CASSLGLEGTEQYF. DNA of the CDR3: TGCGCCAGCAGCTTGGGACTAGAAGGCACCGAGCAGTACTTC.

CDR3 bases: TGTGCCAGCAGTTTTCGCGGAGATACGCAGTATTTT. It specifies CASSFRGDTQYF. The chain is built from TRBV12-3 or TRBV12-4 and TRBJ2-3; D remains unclear. The V gene lost 3 bases and the J gene lost 5 bases, with 6 bases spanning the gap. The CDR3 loop spans 12 amino acids.

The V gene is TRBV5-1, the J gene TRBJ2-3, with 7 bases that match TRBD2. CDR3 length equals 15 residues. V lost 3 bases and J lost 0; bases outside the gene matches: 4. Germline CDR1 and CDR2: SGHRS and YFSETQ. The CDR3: CASSSSAGSTDTQYF. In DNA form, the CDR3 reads TGCGCCAGCAGCTCCTCAGCGGGGAGCACAGATACGCAGTATTTT.

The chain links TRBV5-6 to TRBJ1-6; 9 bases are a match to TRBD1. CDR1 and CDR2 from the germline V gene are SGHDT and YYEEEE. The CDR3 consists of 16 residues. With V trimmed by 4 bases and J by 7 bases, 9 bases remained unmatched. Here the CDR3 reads CASSLRSGTGNSPLHF. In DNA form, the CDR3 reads TGTGCCAGCAGCCTCAGATCCGGGACAGGGAATTCACCCCTCCACTTT.

CDR3 DNA sequence: TGTGCCAGCAGGTCTACAGGTAGCGGCGTCCTGACTTTC. Translated: CASRSTGSGVLTF. This chain joins TRBV12-3 or TRBV12-4 and TRBJ2-6; maybe TRBD2 (6 bases). V lost 6 bases and J 12 bases, leaving 15 bases between the germline ends. The CDR3 length is 13 residues.

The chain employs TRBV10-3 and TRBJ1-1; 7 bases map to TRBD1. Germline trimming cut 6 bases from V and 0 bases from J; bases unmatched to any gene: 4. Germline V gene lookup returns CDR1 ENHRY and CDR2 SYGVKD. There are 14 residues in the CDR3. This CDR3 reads CAISSGQMNTEAFF. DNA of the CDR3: TGTGCCATCAGCTCGGGACAGATGAACACTGAAGCTTTCTTT.

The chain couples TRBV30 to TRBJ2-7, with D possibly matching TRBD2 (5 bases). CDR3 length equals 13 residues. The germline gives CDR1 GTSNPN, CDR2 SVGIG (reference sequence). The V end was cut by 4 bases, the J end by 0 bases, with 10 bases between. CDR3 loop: CAWTRGFSYEQYF. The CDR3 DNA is TGTGCCTGGACCCGCGGGTTCTCCTACGAGCAGTACTTC.

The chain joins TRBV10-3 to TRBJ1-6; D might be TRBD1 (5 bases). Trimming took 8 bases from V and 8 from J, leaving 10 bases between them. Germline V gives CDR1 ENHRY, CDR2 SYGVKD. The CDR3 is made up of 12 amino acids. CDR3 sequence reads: CAIGGGDSPLHF. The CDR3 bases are TGTGCCATCGGGGGGGGAGATTCACCCCTCCACTTT.

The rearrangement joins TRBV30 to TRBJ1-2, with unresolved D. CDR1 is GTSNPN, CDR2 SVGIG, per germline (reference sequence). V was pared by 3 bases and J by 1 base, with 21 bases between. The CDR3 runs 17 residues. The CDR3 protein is CAWRTGVSRPLNYGYTF. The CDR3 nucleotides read TGTGCCTGGAGAACCGGGGTCAGCCGCCCCCTTAACTATGGCTACACCTTC. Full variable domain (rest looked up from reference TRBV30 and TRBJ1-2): SQTIHQWPATLVQPVGSPLSLECTVEGTSNPNLYWYRQAAGRGLQLLFYSVGIGQISSEVPQNLSASRPQDRQFILSSKKLLLSDSGFYLCAWRTGVSRPLNYGYTFGSGTRLTVV.

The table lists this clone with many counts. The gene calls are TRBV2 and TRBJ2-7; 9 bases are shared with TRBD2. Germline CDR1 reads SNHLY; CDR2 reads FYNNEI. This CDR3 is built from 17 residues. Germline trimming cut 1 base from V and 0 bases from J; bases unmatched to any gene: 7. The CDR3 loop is CASSEVAGGPSSYEQYF. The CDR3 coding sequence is TGTGCCAGCAGTGAAGTTGCGGGAGGGCCGAGCTCCTACGAGCAGTACTTC.

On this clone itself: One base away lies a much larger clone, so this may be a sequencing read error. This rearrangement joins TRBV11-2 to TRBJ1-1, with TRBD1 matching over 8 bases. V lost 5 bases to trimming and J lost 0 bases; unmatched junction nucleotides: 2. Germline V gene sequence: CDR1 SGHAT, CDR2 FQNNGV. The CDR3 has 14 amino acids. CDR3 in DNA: TGTGCCAGCAGCCACAGGGGGATGAACACTGAAGCTTTCTTT. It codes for CASSHRGMNTEAFF.

This CDR3 is CASKEGLNTEAFF. CDR3 DNA sequence: TGTGCCAGCAAGGAGGGGCTGAACACTGAAGCTTTCTTT. The V gene is TRBV6-5, the J gene TRBJ1-1; TRBD1 is a possible D gene (5 bases). The CDR3 has 13 residues. Trimming shortened V by 7 bases and J by 0 bases, and 9 bases separated the two germline ends. In germline, CDR1 is MNHEY, CDR2 SVGAGI.

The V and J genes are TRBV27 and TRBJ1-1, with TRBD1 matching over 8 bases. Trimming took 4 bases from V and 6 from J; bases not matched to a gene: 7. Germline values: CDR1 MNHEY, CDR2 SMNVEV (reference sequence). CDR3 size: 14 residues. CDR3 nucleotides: TGTGCCAGCAGTTGGGGCCAGGGGGCCCCTGAAGCTTTCTTT. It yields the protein CASSWGQGAPEAFF.

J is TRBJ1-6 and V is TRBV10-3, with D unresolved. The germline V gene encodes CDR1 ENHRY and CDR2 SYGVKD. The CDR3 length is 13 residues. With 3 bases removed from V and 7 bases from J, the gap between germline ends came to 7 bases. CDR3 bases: TGTGCCATCAGTGACCGGGAAAATTCACCCCTCCACTTT. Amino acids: CAISDRENSPLHF.

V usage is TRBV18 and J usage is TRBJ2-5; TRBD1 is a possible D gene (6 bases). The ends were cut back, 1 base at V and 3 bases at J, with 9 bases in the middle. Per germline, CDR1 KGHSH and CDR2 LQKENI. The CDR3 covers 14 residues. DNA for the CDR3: TGTGCCAGCTCACCACGCCACAGGGAAGAGACCCAGTACTTC. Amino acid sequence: CASSPRHREETQYF.

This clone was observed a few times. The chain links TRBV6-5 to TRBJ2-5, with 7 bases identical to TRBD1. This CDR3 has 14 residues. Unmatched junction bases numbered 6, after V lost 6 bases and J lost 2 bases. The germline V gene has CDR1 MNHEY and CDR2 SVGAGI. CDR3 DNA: TGTGCCAGCAGAGACAGGGTACTACAAGAGACCCAGTACTTC. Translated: CASRDRVLQETQYF.

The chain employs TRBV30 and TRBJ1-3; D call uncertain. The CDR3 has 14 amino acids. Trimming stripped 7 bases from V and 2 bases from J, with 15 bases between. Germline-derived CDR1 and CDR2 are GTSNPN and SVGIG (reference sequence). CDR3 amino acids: CALTGGVPGNTIYF. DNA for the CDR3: TGTGCCTTAACCGGAGGTGTCCCTGGAAACACCATATATTTT.

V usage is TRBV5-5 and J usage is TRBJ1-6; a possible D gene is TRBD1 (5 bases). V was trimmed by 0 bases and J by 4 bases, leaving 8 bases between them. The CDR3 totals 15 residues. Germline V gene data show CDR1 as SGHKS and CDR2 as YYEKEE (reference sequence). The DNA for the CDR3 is TGTGCCAGCAGCTTGGCCGGGGGTTATAATTCACCCCTCCACTTT. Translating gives CASSLAGGYNSPLHF.

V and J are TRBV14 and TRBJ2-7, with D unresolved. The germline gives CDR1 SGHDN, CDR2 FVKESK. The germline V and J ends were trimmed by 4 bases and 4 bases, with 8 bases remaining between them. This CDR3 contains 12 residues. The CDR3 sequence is CASSPPGYEQYF. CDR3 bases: TGTGCCAGCAGCCCCCCCGGGTACGAGCAGTACTTC.

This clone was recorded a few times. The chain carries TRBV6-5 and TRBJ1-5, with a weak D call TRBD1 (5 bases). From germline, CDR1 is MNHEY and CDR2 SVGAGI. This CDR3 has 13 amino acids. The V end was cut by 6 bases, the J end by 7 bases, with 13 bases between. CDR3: CASSSGTSQPQHF. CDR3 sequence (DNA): TGTGCCAGCAGCTCCGGGACTTCGCAGCCCCAGCATTTT.